This record covers a single T cell receptor beta chain. Original methodology: Estimation of nucleated cell counts relied on the amplification of reference gene primers. Profiling relied on immunoSEQ multiplex PCR, and the TCRdb table lists in-frame clones only, not all of them. The DNA gave D and trimming, while V, J and clone size come from that table. The sample shows about 46,000 clones, over 75% of them seen only once. This record belongs to a study of blood T cell repertoires in COVID-19. Looking at the study overall: Samples taken during acute and convalescent COVID-19 were collected in the United States, Italy and Spain. The cDNA or gDNA used as material had been derived from T cells, B-cell-depleted T cells, or PBMCs.

Trimming removed 1 base at V and 1 base at J, with 4 bases between. The CDR3 has 13 residues. The germline CDR1 and CDR2 sequences are SNHLY and FYNNEI. The V gene is TRBV2, the J gene TRBJ1-2; D not certain. The specimen sequenced was peripheral blood. This clonotype was obtained from a human donor with active COVID-19. The donor label of this sample is uncertain. As DNA, the CDR3 is TGTGCCAGCAGTGAAGAGAGTAACTATGGCTACACCTTC. Translated: CASSEESNYGYTF.